This T cell receptor (beta chain) was recovered during a study of regulatory T cells in long-lasting Graves disease. The authors built TCR beta libraries using iRepertoire HTBI primers and Arm-PCR of CDR3 regions. A single record per CDR3 protein comes from TCRdb applying MiXCR to the multiplex PCR reads. The data hold around 400,000 distinct CDR3 sequences, with approximately 12% observed a single time. Findings of the study overall: Persistent Graves' patients showed a TCR diversity that was lower than that of newly diagnosed ones.

The time point denotes: newly diagnosed GD, antithyroid drugs for less than 3 months. PBMC-extracted RNA yielded the TCR library. A volume of 8.5 to 10 milliliters of peripheral blood was collected in EDTA tubes. This clonotype was observed at least ten times. Its antigen is as yet unknown. This sample was shared with a second study, whose subject was T cells in Graves' hyperthyroidism and ophthalmopathy. According to that study: Graves' hyperthyroidism was deemed stable absent ophthalmopathy progression within 18 months.

The source material was peripheral blood mononuclear cells (PBMCs), sampled at new diagnosis, from a patient treated with antithyroid drugs. The clonotype comes from a woman younger than 30 with Graves disease.

As DNA, the CDR3 is TGCGCCAGCAGCTTGGCTGGATTACAGATTTCACCCCTCCACTTT. It codes for CASSLAGLQISPLHF. The chain joins TRBV5-1 to TRBJ1-6, with no clear D. Per the germline V gene, CDR1 is SGHRS and CDR2 is YFSETQ. Between the trimmed V and J ends, which lost 0 bases and 9 bases, there was a span of 13 bases. This CDR3 is 15 amino acids long.